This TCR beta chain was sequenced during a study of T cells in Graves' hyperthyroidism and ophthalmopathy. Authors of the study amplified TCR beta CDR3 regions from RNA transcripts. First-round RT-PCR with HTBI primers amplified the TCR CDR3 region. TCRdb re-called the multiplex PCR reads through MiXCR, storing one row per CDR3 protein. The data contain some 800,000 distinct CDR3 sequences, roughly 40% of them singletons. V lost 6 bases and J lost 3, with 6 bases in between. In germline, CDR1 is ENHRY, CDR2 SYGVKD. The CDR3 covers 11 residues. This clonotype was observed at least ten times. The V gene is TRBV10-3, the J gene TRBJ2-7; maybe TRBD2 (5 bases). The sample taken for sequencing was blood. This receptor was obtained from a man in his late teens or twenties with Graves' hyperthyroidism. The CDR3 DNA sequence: TGTGCCATCAGGAGGGACTACGAGCAGTACTTC. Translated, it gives CAIRRDYEQYF.